This TCR beta chain stems from a study of T cell repertoires in cytomegalovirus infection (dated by TCRdb to the late 2010s). Regarding the complete study: The peptide stimulations were aimed at well-studied HLA-B-restricted epitopes as well as recently identified HLA-C-restricted CMV epitopes, whose presentation resists viral immunomodulation. Because public TCR beta signatures pointed to carriage of CMV infection together with the matching HLA type, the HLA type of each donor mattered for the analysis.

The sequencing machine was an Illumina HiSeq 1500. Through fastp at Q25 and MiXCR, TCRdb rebuilt clones from the public reads, retaining in-frame beta chains. Every entry covers one CDR3 protein and lists the most common genes and DNA from its rows. The table for this sample lists about 310,000 distinct CDR3 sequences; around 25% of them were counted only once. The ten largest clones take up 10% to 15% of the sample. Ten or more counts support this clonotype. Its antigen is still unknown. It has no much larger one-base neighbor in the sample; base qualities were not kept. General findings and caveats noted by the study authors: Cumulative frequency of public TCR beta family members discriminated carriers of CMV infection plus the relevant HLA type in this cohort and an independent 352-donor cohort. The ex vivo response was dominated by HLA-C-restricted CMV-specific TCR beta clonotypes, and the single most frequent clonotype in two of eight donors was supplied by these HLA-C-restricted clonotypes.

Per the publication, the treatment or condition label means: in vitro stimulation with specific CMV peptide epitopes to enrich CMV-specific T cells. The material was cultured PBMCs, obtained from culture after CMV antigen stimulation. This TCR was recovered from a human donor in good health (CMV status not recorded). Some clones in this sample may be carry-over from other donors' samples.

The encoded CDR3 is CASSFVETQYF. The DNA sequence reads TGTGCCAGCAGTTTCGTCGAGACCCAGTACTTC. The rearrangement combines TRBV12-3 or TRBV12-4 with TRBJ2-5; no D gene call is confident. From the cysteine up to the phenylalanine, the CDR3 has a length of 11 residues. The sequence is cut down to CDR3 DNA, 33 bases in frame from base 1. The V end loses 3 bases and the J end loses 5 bases, and a stretch of 4 bases separates them.